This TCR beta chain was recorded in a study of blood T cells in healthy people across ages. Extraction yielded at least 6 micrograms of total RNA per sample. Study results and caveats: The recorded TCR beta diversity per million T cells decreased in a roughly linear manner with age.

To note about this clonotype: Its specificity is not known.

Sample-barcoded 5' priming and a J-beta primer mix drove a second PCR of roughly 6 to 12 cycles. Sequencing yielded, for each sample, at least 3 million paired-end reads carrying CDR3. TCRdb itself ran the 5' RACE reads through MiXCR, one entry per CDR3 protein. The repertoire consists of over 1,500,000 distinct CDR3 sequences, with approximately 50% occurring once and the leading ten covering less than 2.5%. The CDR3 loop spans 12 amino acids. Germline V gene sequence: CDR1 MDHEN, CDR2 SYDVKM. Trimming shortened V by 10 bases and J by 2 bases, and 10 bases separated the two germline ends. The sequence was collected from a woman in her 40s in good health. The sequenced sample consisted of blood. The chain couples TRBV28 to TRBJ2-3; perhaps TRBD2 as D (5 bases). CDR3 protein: CATELDTDTQYF. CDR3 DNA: TGTGCCACCGAACTAGACACAGATACGCAGTATTTT.